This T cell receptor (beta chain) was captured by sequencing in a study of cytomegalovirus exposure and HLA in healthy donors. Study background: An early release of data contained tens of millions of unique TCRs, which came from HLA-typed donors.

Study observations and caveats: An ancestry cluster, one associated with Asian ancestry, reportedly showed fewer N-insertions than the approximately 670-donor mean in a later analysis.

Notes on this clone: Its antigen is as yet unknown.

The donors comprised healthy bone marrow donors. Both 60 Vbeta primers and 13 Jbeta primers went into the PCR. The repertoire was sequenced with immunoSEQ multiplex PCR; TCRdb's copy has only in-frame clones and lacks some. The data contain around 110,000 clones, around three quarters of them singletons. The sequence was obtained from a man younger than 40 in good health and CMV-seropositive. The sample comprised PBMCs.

In DNA, the CDR3 is TGTGCCAGTAGTAAGACAGGGTACCCCTACGAGCAGTACTTC. Protein product: CASSKTGYPYEQYF. The chain recombines TRBV19 with TRBJ2-7, with 7 bases aligning to TRBD1. The CDR3 loop spans 14 amino acids. After removal of 4 bases from V and 2 bases from J, the junction contained 5 bases not matched to a gene. Germline CDR1 and CDR2: LNHDA and SQIVND (reference sequence).